These 30 T cell receptor beta chains came from one sample sequenced in a study of shared clonotypes between healthy human individuals. Repertoires were generated with immunoSEQ multiplex PCR, while TCRdb's copy carries only in-frame clones and drops some. The table includes some 2,100,000 clones, approximately 95% detected once. Material: naive CD4+ T cells sorted from blood. Noted subset: CD45RA+ positively selected. These TCRs come from a young man in good health.

V is TRBV11-2 and J is TRBJ2-5; TRBD2 aligns across 10 bases. V lost 5 bases and J lost 6; bases outside the gene matches: 6. This CDR3 comprises 14 residues. The V gene's germline CDR1 is SGHAT and CDR2 FQNNGV. This CDR3 is CASSRAGGVKTQYF. The CDR3 nucleotides read TGTGCCAGCAGCAGAGCGGGGGGGGTGAAGACCCAGTACTTC.

This clone appeared a single time. V is TRBV5-4 and J is TRBJ2-7; weak D call: TRBD2 (5 bases). CDR3 size: 14 residues. Per germline, CDR1 SGHNT and CDR2 YYREEE (reference sequence). V lost 2 bases, J lost 2 bases, and 11 bases lay in between. The DNA for the CDR3 is TGTGCCAGCAGCTTCCTAGCCACAACCTACGAGCAGTACTTC. This encodes CASSFLATTYEQYF.

This clone was detected a few times. The genes are TRBV6-7 and TRBJ1-5; D gene unclear. TRBV6-7 is filed as an ORF, its function uncertain. Trimming shortened V by 0 bases and J by 6 bases, and 6 bases separated the two germline ends. The CDR3 spans 13 residues. This CDR3 reads CASSYSPVQPQHF. In DNA form, the CDR3 reads TGTGCCAGCAGTTACTCCCCGGTTCAGCCCCAGCATTTT.

The CDR3 DNA is TGCAGCGTGGACAGCATCTCTGGAAACACCATATATTTT. It specifies CSVDSISGNTIYF. V and J are TRBV29-1 and TRBJ1-3; D is possibly TRBD1 (6 bases). Germline-derived CDR1 and CDR2 are SQVTM and ANQGSEA. The CDR3 is 13 residues long. V lost 6 bases, J lost 0 bases, and 9 bases lay in between.

The chain uses TRBV6-5 and TRBJ2-7, with a possible D match to TRBD1 (5 bases). The CDR3 consists of 12 residues. Between the trimmed V and J ends, which lost 6 bases and 5 bases, there was a span of 11 bases. Germline V gene lookup returns CDR1 MNHEY and CDR2 SVGAGI. The CDR3 nucleotides read TGTGCCAGCAGCTGGGGCAGGGACGAGCAGTACTTC. This sequence encodes CASSWGRDEQYF.

V gene TRBV4-3 combines with J gene TRBJ2-1; D uncertain. There are 16 residues in the CDR3. V gave up 0 bases and J gave up 2 bases, with 11 bases separating them. CDR1 is LGHNA and CDR2 is YSLEER in the germline V gene. The CDR3 here is CASSQDRQPPYNEQFF. Written as DNA, the CDR3 is TGCGCCAGCAGCCAAGATCGGCAGCCTCCCTACAATGAGCAGTTCTTC.

The V call is TRBV7-2, the J call TRBJ1-1; unclear D gene. The V gene lost 4 bases and the J gene lost 1 base, with 10 bases spanning the gap. Germline-derived CDR1 and CDR2 are SGHTA and FQGNSA. CDR3 length: 14 residues. The CDR3 coding sequence is TGTGCCAGCAGCTACCGGACGGGGAACACTGAAGCTTTCTTT. It translates to CASSYRTGNTEAFF.

A note on this clone: Other nucleotide sequences in the sample specify the same CDR3. The chain uses TRBV6-5 and TRBJ1-1; D unresolved. The V end lost 5 bases, the J end lost 4 bases, and 8 bases lay between the germline ends. This CDR3 is built from 12 residues. Germline loops: CDR1 MNHEY, CDR2 SVGAGI. CDR3 sequence: CASSREGTEAFF. Here the CDR3 DNA reads TGTGCCAGCAGTCGGGAGGGCACTGAAGCTTTCTTT.

V and J are TRBV11-2 and TRBJ2-1; 7 bases are a match to TRBD1. The length of the CDR3 is 15 residues. Germline lookup yields CDR1 SGHAT and CDR2 FQNNGV. V was clipped by 3 bases and J by 1 base; unmatched bases: 3. The CDR3 loop reads CASSLTGPSYNEQFF. The CDR3 nucleotides read TGTGCCAGCAGCTTGACAGGGCCATCCTACAATGAGCAGTTCTTC.

The rearrangement links TRBV30 to TRBJ2-2, with 16 positions matching TRBD2. Germline values: CDR1 GTSNPN, CDR2 SVGIG (reference sequence). The CDR3 has 16 amino acids. Unmatched junction bases numbered 6, after V lost 4 bases and J lost 7 bases. DNA of the CDR3: TGTGCCTGGACCCCGGGACTAGCGGGAGGGTACGGGGAGCTGTTTTTT. Amino acid sequence: CAWTPGLAGGYGELFF.

This chain joins TRBV9 and TRBJ2-1; 9 bases fit TRBD2. In germline, CDR1 is SGDLS, CDR2 YYNGEE. V lost 2 bases, J lost 5 bases, and 8 bases stayed unmatched. The CDR3 runs 16 residues. The CDR3 here is CASSVGLAEFNNEQFF. The DNA of the CDR3 is TGTGCCAGCAGCGTGGGACTAGCAGAATTCAACAATGAGCAGTTCTTC. Looking up the rest from reference TRBV9 and TRBJ2-1 gives the full variable domain: DSGVTQTPKHLITATGQRVTLRCSPRSGDLSVYWYQQSLDQGLQFLIQYYNGEERAKGNILERFSAQQFPDLHSELNLSSLELGDSALYFCASSVGLAEFNNEQFFGPGTRLTVL.

The J gene is TRBJ1-5, the V gene TRBV30; 8 bases are a match to TRBD1. Germline CDR1 and CDR2: GTSNPN and SVGIG (reference sequence). Losses at the gene ends were 0 bases for V and 7 bases for J; bases not matched to a gene: 11. This CDR3 region has 16 residues. The CDR3 DNA sequence: TGTGCCTGGAGTGTATCGGCAGGACAGGGAGGCCAGCCCCAGCATTTT. As protein: CAWSVSAGQGGQPQHF.

This clone has only one observation. The chain recombines TRBV2 with TRBJ2-6; D not resolved. CDR3 length: 15 amino acids. Trimming stripped 6 bases from V and 0 bases from J, with 9 bases between. The germline V gene encodes CDR1 SNHLY and CDR2 FYNNEI. The CDR3 region is CASRTQSSGANVLTF. CDR3 nucleotide sequence: TGTGCCAGCAGAACCCAGAGCTCTGGGGCCAACGTCCTGACTTTC. The full variable domain, in which reference TRBV2 and TRBJ2-6 provide the parts outside the CDR3, is EPEVTQTPSHQVTQMGQEVILRCVPISNHLYFYWYRQILGQKVEFLVSFYNNEISEKSEIFDDQFSVERPDGSNFTLKIRSTKLEDSAMYFCASRTQSSGANVLTFGAGSRLTVL.

This clone came up once. The chain has TRBV6-1 and TRBJ2-4; no clear D. This CDR3 contains 12 residues. Germline V CDR1 and CDR2: MNHNS, SASEGT. Trimming stripped 4 bases from V and 6 bases from J, with 7 bases between. CDR3 in amino acids: CASSVPANIQYF. CDR3 nucleotide sequence: TGTGCCAGCAGTGTTCCAGCAAACATTCAGTACTTC.

The chain carries TRBV6-5 and TRBJ2-2; TRBD1 aligns across 10 bases. J lost 7 bases, V lost 6 bases, and 8 bases had no gene match. The CDR3 sequence is 15 residues long. The germline V gene encodes CDR1 MNHEY and CDR2 SVGAGI. The CDR3 sequence: CASSAGQGSGGELFF. DNA of the CDR3: TGTGCCAGCAGCGCGGGACAGGGGTCGGGCGGGGAGCTGTTTTTT.

On this clone itself: In the same sample, other DNA sequences code for this CDR3. The rearrangement links TRBV7-2 to TRBJ2-7; D perhaps matches TRBD2 (6 bases). Trimming pared 5 bases from V and 2 bases from J, leaving 13 bases between. The germline V gene encodes CDR1 SGHTA and CDR2 FQGNSA. This CDR3 spans 14 amino acids. CDR3 bases: TGTGCCAGCAGCCCCCTAGCGAACACCTACGAGCAGTACTTC. Amino acid sequence: CASSPLANTYEQYF.

The genes are TRBV30 and TRBJ2-2; D may be TRBD1 (6 bases). Germline lookup yields CDR1 GTSNPN and CDR2 SVGIG (reference sequence). Deletions cut 6 bases from V and 8 bases from J, with 7 bases between. This CDR3 has 10 amino acids. The DNA for the CDR3 is TGTGCCTGTGACAGGGGGGAGCTGTTTTTT. This codes for CACDRGELFF. Together with reference TRBV30 and TRBJ2-2, the CDR3 gives the full variable domain: SQTIHQWPATLVQPVGSPLSLECTVEGTSNPNLYWYRQAAGRGLQLLFYSVGIGQISSEVPQNLSASRPQDRQFILSSKKLLLSDSGFYLCACDRGELFFGEGSRLTVL.

The chain has TRBV18 and TRBJ2-7; tentatively, D is TRBD1 or TRBD2 (5 bases each). This CDR3 has 13 amino acids. The V and J ends lost 4 bases and 3 bases respectively, with 10 bases between them. The germline V gene has CDR1 KGHSH and CDR2 LQKENI. The CDR3 DNA reads TGTGCCAGCTCACGAGGGGCCCTCTACGAGCAGTACTTC. Protein sequence: CASSRGALYEQYF.

The CDR3 sequence is CASSDTGLLSGEQYF. The CDR3 DNA follows: TGCGCCAGCAGCGACACAGGGTTACTCTCGGGGGAGCAGTACTTC. The genes are TRBV10-1 and TRBJ2-7; the D gene is possibly TRBD1 (6 bases). Trimming removed 6 bases at V and 7 bases at J, with 22 bases between. This CDR3 is 15 amino acids long. Germline V gene data show CDR1 as WNHNN and CDR2 as SYGVQD (reference sequence).

The CDR3 DNA reads as TGTGCCAGCAGCTTAGGCAGGGGGCTCACTGAAGCTTTCTTT. Residues: CASSLGRGLTEAFF. This sequence joins TRBV7-8 and TRBJ1-1; 8 nucleotides align to TRBD1. V shed 1 base and J 4 bases; nucleotides not matched to a gene: 2. The CDR3 is 14 amino acids. CDR1 and CDR2 (germline): SGHVS, FQNEAQ.

This sequence joins TRBV28 and TRBJ1-1; 10 bases agree with TRBD1. Germline CDR1 reads MDHEN; CDR2 reads SYDVKM. CDR3 length: 13 amino acids. The trim removed 8 bases at V and 2 bases at J, leaving 2 bases unmatched. The CDR3 DNA follows: TGTGCCAGCGGGACAGGGGTTAACACTGAAGCTTTCTTT. Protein: CASGTGVNTEAFF.

The chain uses TRBV5-1 and TRBJ1-2; TRBD1 is a possible D gene (6 bases). The germline CDR1 and CDR2 sequences are SGHRS and YFSETQ. This CDR3 spans 15 amino acids. Trimming left V 0 bases short and J 4 bases short, with 13 bases between. This chain's CDR3 is CASSLGVTGGYGYTF. CDR3 sequence (DNA): TGCGCCAGCAGCTTGGGGGTGACAGGTGGCTATGGCTACACCTTC.

The chain combines TRBV25-1 with TRBJ2-7; the D call may be TRBD1 or TRBD2 (5 bases each). From germline, CDR1 is MGHDK and CDR2 SYGVNS. The CDR3 is made up of 13 amino acids. V gave up 7 bases and J gave up 6 bases, with 16 bases separating them. This chain's CDR3 is CASTHGAVSEQYF. The CDR3 region has the DNA TGTGCCAGCACGCACGGGGCCGTAAGCGAGCAGTACTTC.

The V call is TRBV13, the J call TRBJ2-6, with 7 bases matching TRBD1. V lost 6 bases and J lost 4; bases outside the gene matches: 15. CDR3 length: 18 residues. Germline loops: CDR1 PRHDT, CDR2 FYEKMQ (reference sequence). The CDR3 coding sequence is TGTGCCAGCAGACGACCCGGGACAGACAGTGTAGGGGCCAACGTCCTGACTTTC. Amino acids: CASRRPGTDSVGANVLTF.

Worth noting for this clone: The identical CDR3 is also encoded by other nucleotide sequences in the sample. The chain carries TRBV6-1 and TRBJ2-7; D possibly matches TRBD1 or TRBD2 (5 bases each). The germline CDR1 and CDR2 sequences are MNHNS and SASEGT. This CDR3 contains 14 residues. With 2 bases removed from V and 2 bases from J, the gap between germline ends came to 10 bases. The CDR3, as DNA: TGTGCCAGCAGTGAACGTGGGGGACCCTACGAGCAGTACTTC. The encoded protein is CASSERGGPYEQYF.

This chain joins TRBV11-2 and TRBJ2-1; possibly TRBD1 or TRBD2 for D (5 bases each). Germline lookup yields CDR1 SGHAT and CDR2 FQNNGV. The CDR3 sequence is 15 residues long. With 5 bases removed from V and 6 bases from J, the gap between germline ends came to 17 bases. The CDR3 loop is CASSPGPSSFNEQFF. The CDR3 DNA is TGTGCCAGCAGCCCGGGGCCCTCTTCGTTCAATGAGCAGTTCTTC.

To note about this clone: Other nucleotide sequences in the sample specify the same CDR3. The J gene is TRBJ2-3, the V gene TRBV7-2; D is tentatively TRBD1 or TRBD2 (5 bases each). The CDR3 contains 15 residues. V dropped 2 bases and J dropped 3 bases, with 12 bases sitting between them. CDR1 SGHTA and CDR2 FQGNSA come from the germline V gene. The DNA for the CDR3 is TGTGCCAGCAGCTTACGGGGTAGGGGAACAGATACGCAGTATTTT. This sequence encodes CASSLRGRGTDTQYF.

The chain carries TRBV18 and TRBJ2-2, with 7 bases lining up with TRBD1. V lost 1 base, J lost 1 base, and 3 bases stayed unmatched. Germline CDR1 and CDR2: KGHSH and LQKENI. CDR3 length: 16 amino acids. DNA of the CDR3: TGTGCCAGCTCACCACTCGGGACAGTGAACACCGGGGAGCTGTTTTTT. As protein: CASSPLGTVNTGELFF.

The chain recombines TRBV2 with TRBJ1-1; tentatively, D is TRBD1 (6 bases). V was shortened by 8 bases and J by 1 base, with 11 bases between the two germline ends. The CDR3 is made up of 13 amino acids. Germline CDR1 is SNHLY and CDR2 is FYNNEI. CDR3 region: CASFYRENTEAFF. DNA of the CDR3: TGTGCCAGCTTCTACAGGGAGAACACTGAAGCTTTCTTT. The variable domain in full, with the rest retrieved from reference TRBV2 and TRBJ1-1, is EPEVTQTPSHQVTQMGQEVILRCVPISNHLYFYWYRQILGQKVEFLVSFYNNEISEKSEIFDDQFSVERPDGSNFTLKIRSTKLEDSAMYFCASFYRENTEAFFGQGTRLTVV.

This chain joins TRBV6-1 and TRBJ2-7, with D uncertain. Germline V gene sequence: CDR1 MNHNS, CDR2 SASEGT. The germline V and J ends were trimmed by 8 bases and 0 bases, with 11 bases remaining between them. The CDR3 has 13 amino acids. The CDR3 sequence is CASGRSNSYEQYF. In DNA form, the CDR3 reads TGTGCCAGCGGACGCAGTAACTCCTACGAGCAGTACTTC.